Each of the 13 T cell receptor beta chains below was sequenced from the same sample in a study of Graves' ophthalmopathy and Graves' hyperthyroidism. The authors amplified TCR beta CDR3 regions from RNA transcripts. The library came from an HTBI-primed first-round RT-PCR and a second-round multiplex PCR. TCRdb independently ran MiXCR on the multiplex PCR reads; one entry per CDR3 protein. The sample yields roughly 420,000 distinct CDR3 sequences, around 20% seen once. Sample: peripheral blood. The receptor set was obtained from a woman between 18 and 30 years old with stable Graves' hyperthyroidism.

The V call is TRBV10-3, the J call TRBJ2-2, with a tentative D call TRBD1 (6 bases). V was pared by 0 bases and J by 7 bases, with 12 bases between. The CDR3 is made up of 15 amino acids. The V gene's germline CDR1 is ENHRY and CDR2 SYGVKD. CDR3 region: CAISESRGRSGELFF. The CDR3 DNA is TGTGCCATCAGTGAGTCAAGGGGGAGAAGCGGGGAGCTGTTTTTT.

The chain employs TRBV28 and TRBJ2-2; D unresolved. Deletions cut 6 bases from V and 6 bases from J, with 11 bases between. Germline V CDR1 and CDR2: MDHEN, SYDVKM. The CDR3 is 13 amino acids. CDR3 nucleotide sequence: TGTGCCAGCAGCATGGATGGGGCCGGGGAGCTGTTTTTT. It encodes CASSMDGAGELFF.

The rearrangement joins TRBV15 to TRBJ1-5; unclear D gene. There are 11 residues in the CDR3. The V gene lost 8 bases and the J gene lost 7 bases, with 9 bases spanning the gap. Germline V gene data show CDR1 as LNHNV and CDR2 as YYDKDF (reference sequence). The CDR3 bases are TGTGCCACCTCGGTTGAACAGCCCCAGCATTTT. Translation gives CATSVEQPQHF.

This clonotype showed up just once. This chain joins TRBV7-2 and TRBJ2-7, with 9 nucleotides matching TRBD1. Germline CDR1 is SGHTA and CDR2 is FQGNSA. The length of the CDR3 is 14 residues. Trimming cost V 4 bases and J 3 bases; bases outside gene matches: 4. The chain's CDR3 is CASSSGTGIYEQYF. The CDR3, as DNA: TGTGCCAGCAGCTCAGGGACAGGGATCTACGAGCAGTACTTC.

This clonotype was found a few times. The gene calls are TRBV4-1 and TRBJ2-4, with 9 bases aligning to TRBD2. Germline V gene sequence: CDR1 MGHRA, CDR2 YSYEKL. The trim removed 2 bases at V and 3 bases at J, leaving 8 bases unmatched. The CDR3 spans 17 residues. The CDR3 loop is CASSQPVAGVGKNIQYF. The CDR3 coding sequence is TGCGCCAGCAGCCAACCTGTAGCGGGAGTGGGCAAAAACATTCAGTACTTC.

This clonotype was seen many times. The J gene is TRBJ2-3, the V gene TRBV12-3 or TRBV12-4, with a weak D call TRBD1 (5 bases). The CDR3 consists of 14 residues. Trimming removed 6 bases from V and 1 base from J, with 11 bases in between. CDR3 DNA: TGTGCCAGCAGCCAGGGTAGAGGCACAGATACGCAGTATTTT. It yields the protein CASSQGRGTDTQYF.

This sequence joins TRBV6-2 or TRBV6-3 and TRBJ2-5, with D unresolved. Germline assignment: CDR1 MNHEY and CDR2 SVGEGT. V lost 5 bases to trimming and J lost 0 bases, with 10 bases between them. CDR3 size: 14 residues. For the CDR3, the DNA is TGTGCCAGCAGTCACCCCACGTACCAAGAGACCCAGTACTTC. This translates into CASSHPTYQETQYF.

This clonotype appeared many times. A junction boundary mismatches the germline segment, possibly from a read error. This chain connects TRBV27 to TRBJ2-5, with D unclear. The germline V gene encodes CDR1 MNHEY and CDR2 SMNVEV (reference sequence). The CDR3 spans 13 residues. The CDR3 reads CASSFAYQGTQYF. Written as DNA, the CDR3 is TGTGCCAGCAGTTTCGCGTACCAAGGGACCCAGTACTTC.

This clonotype was counted at least ten times. DNA for the CDR3: TGTGCCAGCAGCTTAGATAGCGGAGTGATCGAGCAGTACTTC. This encodes CASSLDSGVIEQYF. The J gene is TRBJ2-7, the V gene TRBV7-2, with D perhaps matching TRBD2 (6 bases). V gave up 1 base and J gave up 6 bases, with 13 bases separating them. From germline, CDR1 is SGHTA and CDR2 FQGNSA. The CDR3 loop spans 14 amino acids.

Only a few counts were recorded for this clonotype. This sequence joins TRBV30 and TRBJ2-7; the D is unclear. Trimming took 0 bases from V and 6 from J, leaving 6 bases between them. Germline CDR1 reads GTSNPN; CDR2 reads SVGIG (reference sequence). This CDR3 is 11 amino acids long. CDR3 sequence (DNA): TGTGCCTGGAGTGTACGGCTCGAGCAGTACTTC. It translates to CAWSVRLEQYF.

This clonotype was counted ten times or more. The chain has TRBV28 and TRBJ1-6; no clear D. The CDR3 covers 14 residues. V was cut by 10 bases and J by 3 bases, with 13 bases left in between. Germline CDR1 reads MDHEN; CDR2 reads SYDVKM. The CDR3 region has the DNA TGTGCCACCGGCTCGGGAGACTATAATTCACCCCTCCACTTT. Amino acid sequence: CATGSGDYNSPLHF.

This clonotype was recorded only once. The chain couples TRBV9 to TRBJ2-7, with D tentatively TRBD2 (6 bases). Trimming stripped 3 bases from V and 2 bases from J, with 15 bases between. The CDR3 is made up of 15 amino acids. Germline V lookup: CDR1 SGDLS, CDR2 YYNGEE. The CDR3 sequence: CASSARAGIAYEQYF. The CDR3 DNA reads TGTGCCAGCAGCGCCCGAGCGGGCATAGCCTACGAGCAGTACTTC.

Concerning this clonotype itself: This could be a read error, since a much larger clone is one nucleotide away. The J gene is TRBJ2-7, the V gene TRBV6-2 or TRBV6-3; D tentatively reads TRBD1 or TRBD2 (5 bases each). CDR3 length: 13 amino acids. Germline V CDR1 and CDR2: MNHEY, SVGEGT. The CDR3 nucleotides are TGTGGCACCCAGCGGACACTCCGTTGCGAGCAGTACTTC. This translates into CGTQRTLRCEQYF.